The text below deals with one TCR beta chain. Since a much larger clone is just one base distant, this may be a read error. The data were obtained in a study of metastatic and nonmetastatic thyroid tumors. Study context: Malignant thyroid and benign thyroid patients provided blood and tumor or nodule tissue whose repertoires were compared.

TCRdb re-called the PCR reads with MiXCR. The sample includes about 24,000 clones, about 20% of them seen just once. Per germline, CDR1 LGHDT and CDR2 YNNKEL (reference sequence). V was clipped by 4 bases and J by 6 bases; unmatched bases: 6. This CDR3 has 14 residues. The entire patient cohort was treatment-naive prior to thyroid surgery. The chain is built from TRBV3-1 and TRBJ2-1; 7 positions agree with TRBD2. The receptor comes from a female donor with papillary thyroid cancer or a benign thyroid nodule (not recorded which). Some clones in this sample may be carry-over from other donors' samples. Sequences were obtained from blood. The CDR3 here is CASSPTSLGNEQFF. CDR3 in DNA: TGTGCCAGCAGCCCGACTAGCCTGGGCAATGAGCAGTTCTTC.